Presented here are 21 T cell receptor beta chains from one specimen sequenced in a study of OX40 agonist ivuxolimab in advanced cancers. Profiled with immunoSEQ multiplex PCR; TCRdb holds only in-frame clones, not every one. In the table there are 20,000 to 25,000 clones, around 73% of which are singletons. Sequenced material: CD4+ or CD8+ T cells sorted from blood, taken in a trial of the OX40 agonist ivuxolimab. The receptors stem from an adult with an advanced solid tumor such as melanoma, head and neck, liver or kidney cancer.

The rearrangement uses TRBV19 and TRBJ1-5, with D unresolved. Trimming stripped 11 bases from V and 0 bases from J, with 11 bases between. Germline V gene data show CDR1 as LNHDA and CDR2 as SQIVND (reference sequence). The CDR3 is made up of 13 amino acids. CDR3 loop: CAVAVRSNQPQHF. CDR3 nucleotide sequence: TGTGCCGTCGCGGTCCGTAGCAATCAGCCCCAGCATTTT.

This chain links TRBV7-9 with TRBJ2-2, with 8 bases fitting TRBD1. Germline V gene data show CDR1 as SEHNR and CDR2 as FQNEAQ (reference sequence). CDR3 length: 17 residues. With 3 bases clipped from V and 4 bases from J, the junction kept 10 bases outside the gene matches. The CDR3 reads CASSLDRDIFFTGELFF. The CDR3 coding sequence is TGTGCCAGCAGCTTGGACAGGGACATTTTTTTCACCGGGGAGCTGTTTTTT.

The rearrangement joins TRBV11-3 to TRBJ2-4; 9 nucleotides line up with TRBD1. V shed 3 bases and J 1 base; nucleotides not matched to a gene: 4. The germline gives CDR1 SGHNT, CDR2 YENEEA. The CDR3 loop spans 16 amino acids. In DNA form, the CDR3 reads TGTGCCAGCAGCTTCCGACAGGGGGTCGCCAAAAACATTCAGTACTTC. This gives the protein CASSFRQGVAKNIQYF.

Here the CDR3 DNA reads TGCGCCAGCAGCCAAGGGCGACAGGGATCCTACGAGCAGTACTTC. As protein: CASSQGRQGSYEQYF. This chain links TRBV4-3 with TRBJ2-7; 7 nucleotides line up with TRBD1. J gave up 1 base and V 1 base, and 4 bases lay outside the gene matches. Germline V gene data show CDR1 as LGHNA and CDR2 as YSLEER. This CDR3 spans 15 amino acids.

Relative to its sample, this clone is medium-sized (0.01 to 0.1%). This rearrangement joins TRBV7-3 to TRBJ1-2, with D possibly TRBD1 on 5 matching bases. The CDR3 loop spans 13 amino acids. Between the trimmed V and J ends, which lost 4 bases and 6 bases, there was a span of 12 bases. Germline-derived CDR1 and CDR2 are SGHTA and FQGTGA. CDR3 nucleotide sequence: TGTGCCAGCAGCTCACGGGGCAGGGATGGCTACACCTTC. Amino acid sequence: CASSSRGRDGYTF.

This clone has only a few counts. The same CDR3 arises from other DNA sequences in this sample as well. The CDR3 bases are TGTGCCAGCAGCCCACTCCTCGGGGAAGACTATGGCTACACCTTC. Amino acid sequence: CASSPLLGEDYGYTF. The chain has TRBV7-9 and TRBJ1-2, with D unclear. The ends were cut back, 5 bases at V and 3 bases at J, with 16 bases in the middle. In germline, CDR1 is SEHNR, CDR2 FQNEAQ (reference sequence). The CDR3 is made up of 15 amino acids.

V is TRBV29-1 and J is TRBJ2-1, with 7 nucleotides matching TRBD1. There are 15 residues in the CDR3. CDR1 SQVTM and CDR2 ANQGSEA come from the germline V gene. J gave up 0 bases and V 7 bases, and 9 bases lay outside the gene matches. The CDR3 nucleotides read TGCAGCGGCCGAGGGGGCACGAGCTCCTACAATGAGCAGTTCTTC. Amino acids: CSGRGGTSSYNEQFF.

The CDR3 reads CASSLGPRDTQYF. CDR3 in DNA: TGTGCCAGCAGCTTAGGCCCCCGGGATACGCAGTATTTT. The rearrangement uses TRBV11-2 and TRBJ2-3, with no clear D. The CDR3 spans 13 residues. Germline loops: CDR1 SGHAT, CDR2 FQNNGV. V was trimmed by 1 base and J by 6 bases, leaving 8 bases between them.

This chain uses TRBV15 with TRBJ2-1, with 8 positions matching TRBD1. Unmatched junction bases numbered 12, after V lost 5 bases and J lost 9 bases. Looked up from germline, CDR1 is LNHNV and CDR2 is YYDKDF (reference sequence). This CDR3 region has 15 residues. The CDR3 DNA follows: TGTGCCACCAGCGTAGACAGGGGCGGTGGGGGTGAGCAGTTCTTC. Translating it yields CATSVDRGGGGEQFF.

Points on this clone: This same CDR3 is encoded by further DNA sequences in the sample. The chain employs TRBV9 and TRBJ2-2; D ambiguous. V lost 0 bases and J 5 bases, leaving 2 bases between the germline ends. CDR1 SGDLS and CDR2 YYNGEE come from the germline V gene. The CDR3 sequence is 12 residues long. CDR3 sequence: CASSVVTGELFF. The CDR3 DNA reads TGTGCCAGCAGCGTAGTGACCGGGGAGCTGTTTTTT.

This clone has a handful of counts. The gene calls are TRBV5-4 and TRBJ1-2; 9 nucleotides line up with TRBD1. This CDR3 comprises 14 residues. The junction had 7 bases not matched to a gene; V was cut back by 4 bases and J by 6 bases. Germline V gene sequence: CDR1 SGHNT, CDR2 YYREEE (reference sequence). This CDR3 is CASSEAQGADGYTF. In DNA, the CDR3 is TGTGCCAGCAGCGAGGCACAGGGGGCTGATGGCTACACCTTC.

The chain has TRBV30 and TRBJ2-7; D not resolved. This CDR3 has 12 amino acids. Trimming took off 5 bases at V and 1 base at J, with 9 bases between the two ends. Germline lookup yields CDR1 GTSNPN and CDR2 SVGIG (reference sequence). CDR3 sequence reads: CAWEDRSYEQYF. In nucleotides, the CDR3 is TGTGCCTGGGAGGACCGATCCTACGAGCAGTACTTC.

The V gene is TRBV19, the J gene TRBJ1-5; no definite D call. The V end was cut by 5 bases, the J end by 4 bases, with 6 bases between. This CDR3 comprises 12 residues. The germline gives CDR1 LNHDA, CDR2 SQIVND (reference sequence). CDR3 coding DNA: TGTGCCAGTAGTTACCCAAATCAGCCCCAGCATTTT. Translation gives CASSYPNQPQHF.

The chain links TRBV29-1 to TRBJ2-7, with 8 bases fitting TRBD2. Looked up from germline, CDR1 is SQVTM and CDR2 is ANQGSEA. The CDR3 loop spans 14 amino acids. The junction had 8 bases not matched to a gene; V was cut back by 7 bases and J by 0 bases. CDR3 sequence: CSEFPGGASYEQYF. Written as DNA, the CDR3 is TGCAGCGAGTTCCCGGGGGGGGCCTCCTACGAGCAGTACTTC.

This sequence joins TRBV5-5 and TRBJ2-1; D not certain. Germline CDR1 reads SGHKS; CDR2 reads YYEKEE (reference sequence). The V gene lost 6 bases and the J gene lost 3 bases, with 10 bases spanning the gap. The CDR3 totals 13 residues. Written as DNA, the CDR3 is TGTGCCAGCACCTCGATTAACTACAATGAGCAGTTCTTC. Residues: CASTSINYNEQFF.

The CDR3 DNA is TGTGCCAGCCACGGATCCCTGGTGCTGGACGAGCAGTACTTC. It translates to CASHGSLVLDEQYF. The chain combines TRBV7-2 with TRBJ2-7; D gene unclear. The CDR3 has 14 amino acids. Trimming left V 8 bases short and J 5 bases short, with 19 bases between. Germline V gene lookup returns CDR1 SGHTA and CDR2 FQGNSA.

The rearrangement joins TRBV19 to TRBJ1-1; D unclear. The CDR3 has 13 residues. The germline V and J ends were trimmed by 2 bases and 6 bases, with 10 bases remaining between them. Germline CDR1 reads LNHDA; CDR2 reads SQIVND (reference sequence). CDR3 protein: CASSIYPSAEAFF. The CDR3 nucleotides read TGTGCCAGTAGTATATACCCCTCAGCTGAAGCTTTCTTT. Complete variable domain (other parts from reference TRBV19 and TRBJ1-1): DGGITQSPKYLFRKEGQNVTLSCEQNLNHDAMYWYRQDPGQGLRLIYYSQIVNDFQKGDIAEGYSVSREKKESFPLTVTSAQKNPTAFYLCASSIYPSAEAFFGQGTRLTVV.

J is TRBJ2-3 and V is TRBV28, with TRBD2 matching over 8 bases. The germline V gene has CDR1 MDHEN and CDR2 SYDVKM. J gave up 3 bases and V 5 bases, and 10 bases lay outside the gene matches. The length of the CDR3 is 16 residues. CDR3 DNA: TGTGCCAGCAGTCCCCTGGCAGCGGGGGTTACAGATACGCAGTATTTT. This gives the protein CASSPLAAGVTDTQYF.

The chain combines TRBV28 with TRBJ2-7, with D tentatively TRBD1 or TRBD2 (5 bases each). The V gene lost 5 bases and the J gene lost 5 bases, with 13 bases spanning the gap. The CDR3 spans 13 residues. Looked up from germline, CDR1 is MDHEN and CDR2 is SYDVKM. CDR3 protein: CASSPRGPHEQYF. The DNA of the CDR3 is TGTGCCAGCAGTCCTCGGGGCCCCCACGAGCAGTACTTC.

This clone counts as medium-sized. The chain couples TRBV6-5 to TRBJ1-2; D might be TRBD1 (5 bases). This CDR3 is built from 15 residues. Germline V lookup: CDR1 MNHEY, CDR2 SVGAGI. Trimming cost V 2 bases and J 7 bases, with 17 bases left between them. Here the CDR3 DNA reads TGTGCCAGCAGTTACACCGGGACGGGAACGGTTGGCTACACCTTC. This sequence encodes CASSYTGTGTVGYTF.

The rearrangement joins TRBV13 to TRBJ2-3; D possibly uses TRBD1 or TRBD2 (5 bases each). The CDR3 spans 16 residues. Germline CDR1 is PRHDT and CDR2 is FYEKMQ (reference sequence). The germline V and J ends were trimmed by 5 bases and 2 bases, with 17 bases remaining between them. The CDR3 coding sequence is TGTGCCAGCAGCGGGGGTTCGGACACCCTCACAGATACGCAGTATTTT. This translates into CASSGGSDTLTDTQYF.